This TCR beta chain was captured by sequencing in a study of blood T cell repertoires in COVID-19. Overall study context: Some COVID-19 samples were acute and others convalescent; all came from the United States, Italy and Spain. T cells, B-cell-depleted T cells, or PBMCs provided the cDNA or gDNA that served as material.

In the study's own analysis: Scientists estimated how many nucleated cells there were by amplifying reference gene primers. Data came from immunoSEQ multiplex PCR; TCRdb stores just in-frame clones and leaves some out. V and J calls and clone size are given by that table; D and trimming were obtained from the DNA. The repertoire holds some 93,000 clones, approximately 82% seen once, with 8% to 13% in the top ten. J was trimmed by 4 bases and V by 0 bases; bases with no gene match: 5. The CDR3 length is 15 residues. Germline CDR1 is GTSNPN and CDR2 is SVGIG (reference sequence). V is TRBV30 and J is TRBJ2-2, with TRBD1 matching over 7 bases. Sequencing used peripheral blood. This clonotype was sampled from a man aged 65 to 79 with acute or convalescent COVID-19. DNA of the CDR3: TGTGCCTGGAGTGTACACAGGGGACGCACCGGGGAGCTGTTTTTT. Its translation is CAWSVHRGRTGELFF. Full variable domain (rest looked up from reference TRBV30 and TRBJ2-2): SQTIHQWPATLVQPVGSPLSLECTVEGTSNPNLYWYRQAAGRGLQLLFYSVGIGQISSEVPQNLSASRPQDRQFILSSKKLLLSDSGFYLCAWSVHRGRTGELFFGEGSRLTVL.